The 21 T cell receptor beta chains in this list originate from one sample, sequenced in a study of cytomegalovirus exposure and HLA in healthy donors. PCR was performed using 60 Vbeta and 13 Jbeta primers. Sequencing was performed with immunoSEQ multiplex PCR; in TCRdb, only in-frame clones are kept and a portion is missing. The sample holds about 69,000 clones; around 70% are singletons and the top ten take approximately 11%. The sequencing input was PBMCs. All receptors come from a woman aged 25 to 45 in good health and CMV-seronegative.

The V call is TRBV6-1, the J call TRBJ1-5; 8 nucleotides line up with TRBD1. V dropped 4 bases and J dropped 1; count of bases not matched to a gene: 6. CDR3 length: 16 residues. CDR1 and CDR2 from the germline V gene are MNHNS and SASEGT. CDR3 residues: CASSAPGTGSNQPQHF. Here the CDR3 DNA reads TGTGCCAGCAGTGCCCCCGGGACAGGAAGCAATCAGCCCCAGCATTTT.

This clone showed up just a few times. The V call is TRBV5-1, the J call TRBJ1-1; weak D call: TRBD1 (5 bases). Trimming pared 0 bases from V and 0 bases from J, leaving 6 bases between. This CDR3 has 14 amino acids. CDR1 is SGHRS and CDR2 is YFSETQ in the germline V gene. Here the CDR3 DNA reads TGCGCCAGCAGCTTGGCAGGGATGAACACTGAAGCTTTCTTT. Amino acid sequence: CASSLAGMNTEAFF.

The V gene is TRBV25-1, the J gene TRBJ1-2; 7 nucleotides match TRBD1. Germline lookup yields CDR1 MGHDK and CDR2 SYGVNS. The CDR3 length is 17 residues. The V gene end was trimmed by 1 base and the J gene end by 4 bases; junction bases not matched to a gene: 12. This chain's CDR3 is CASSESIGGFESYGYTF. The CDR3 DNA sequence: TGTGCCAGCAGTGAATCCATAGGGGGCTTTGAAAGCTATGGCTACACCTTC.

The chain couples TRBV2 to TRBJ2-2, with D perhaps TRBD1 (5 bases). The germline V gene encodes CDR1 SNHLY and CDR2 FYNNEI. CDR3 length: 15 residues. V dropped 7 bases and J dropped 0 bases, with 12 bases sitting between them. CDR3 sequence reads: CASKEDTPNTGELFF. The CDR3 coding sequence is TGTGCCAGCAAAGAGGACACCCCGAACACCGGGGAGCTGTTTTTT.

The V and J genes are TRBV9 and TRBJ2-5, with 9 bases fitting TRBD2. Trimming at V came to 1 base and at J to 2 bases, leaving 9 bases not matched to a gene. The CDR3 totals 17 residues. Germline V gives CDR1 SGDLS, CDR2 YYNGEE. In DNA form, the CDR3 reads TGTGCCAGCAGCGTATCCGCCCTCCTAGCGGGGCAAGAGACCCAGTACTTC. It translates to CASSVSALLAGQETQYF. Drawing the rest from reference TRBV9 and TRBJ2-5, the complete variable domain is DSGVTQTPKHLITATGQRVTLRCSPRSGDLSVYWYQQSLDQGLQFLIQYYNGEERAKGNILERFSAQQFPDLHSELNLSSLELGDSALYFCASSVSALLAGQETQYFGPGTRLLVL.

On this clone: The final CDR3 position lacks the conserved phenylalanine or tryptophan, pointing to a likely read error. The CDR3 DNA follows: TGTGCCAGCAGTTATCGGCGGGGGAAGGTGGAGCAGTACCTC. Protein sequence: CASSYRRGKVEQYL. The chain couples TRBV6-5 to TRBJ2-7; 7 bases fit TRBD2. V gave up 3 bases and J gave up 7 bases; unmatched junction bases: 9. CDR1 MNHEY and CDR2 SVGAGI come from the germline V gene. The CDR3 loop spans 14 amino acids.

The chain is built from TRBV7-2 and TRBJ2-7; maybe TRBD1 (5 bases). Germline CDR1 SGHTA, CDR2 FQGNSA. V was clipped by 5 bases and J by 7 bases, with 27 bases between them. The CDR3 is 17 amino acids. The CDR3 DNA reads TGTGCCAGCAGCCCCCAGGAAAATGCGCTGGGGCTTCGGGAGCAGTACTTC. This sequence encodes CASSPQENALGLREQYF.

This chain's CDR3 is CSVAYPGTVQETQYF. Written as DNA, the CDR3 is TGCAGCGTTGCGTACCCCGGGACAGTCCAAGAGACCCAGTACTTC. The rearrangement links TRBV29-1 to TRBJ2-5, with 7 bases lining up with TRBD1. V lost 4 bases and J lost 1; bases outside the gene matches: 9. CDR1 and CDR2 from the germline V gene are SQVTM and ANQGSEA. The CDR3 contains 15 residues.

V is TRBV7-3 and J is TRBJ2-7; weak D call: TRBD1 (5 bases). The V and J ends lost 5 bases and 3 bases respectively, with 14 bases between them. The CDR3 is 14 amino acids. Per the germline V gene, CDR1 is SGHTA and CDR2 is FQGTGA. CDR3 region: CASSPRPGYYEQYF. DNA of the CDR3: TGTGCCAGCAGCCCGCGACCAGGGTACTACGAGCAGTACTTC.

This sequence joins TRBV27 and TRBJ1-6; D ambiguous. The CDR3 loop spans 16 amino acids. Germline lookup yields CDR1 MNHEY and CDR2 SMNVEV (reference sequence). V lost 2 bases to trimming and J lost 0 bases, with 8 bases between them. The CDR3 is CASSLGRSSYNSPLHF. CDR3 DNA: TGTGCCAGCAGTTTAGGTAGAAGCTCCTATAATTCACCCCTCCACTTT.

The CDR3 loop is CASSLAPINEQFF. Here the CDR3 DNA reads TGCGCCAGCAGCTTGGCCCCTATTAATGAGCAGTTCTTC. The V gene is TRBV5-1, the J gene TRBJ2-1; D is uncertain. The germline V gene encodes CDR1 SGHRS and CDR2 YFSETQ. The V and J ends lost 0 bases and 7 bases respectively, with 8 bases between them. The CDR3 loop spans 13 amino acids.

This clone was observed a few times. The chain combines TRBV5-8 with TRBJ1-2; 10 nucleotides line up with TRBD1. CDR1 and CDR2 from the germline V gene are SGHTS and YDEGEE. This CDR3 spans 14 amino acids. J lost 3 bases, V lost 4 bases, and 3 bases had no gene match. The CDR3 nucleotides read TGTGCCAGCAGCCGCGGACAGGGGGACTATGGCTACACCTTC. The encoded protein is CASSRGQGDYGYTF. Based on the CDR3 plus reference TRBV5-8 and TRBJ1-2, the full variable domain is EAGVTQSPTHLIKTRGQQATLRCSPISGHTSVYWYQQALGLGLQFLLWYDEGEERNRGNFPPRFSGRQFPNYSSELNVNALELEDSALYLCASSRGQGDYGYTFGSGTRLTVV.

This clone turned up a few times. The V and J genes are TRBV16 and TRBJ1-5; D may be TRBD1 (6 bases). Trimming stripped 4 bases from V and 3 bases from J, with 10 bases between. This CDR3 is 14 amino acids long. Germline CDR1 KGHSY, CDR2 FQNENV. DNA of the CDR3: TGTGCCAGCAGCCTCGGACAGAACAATCAGCCCCAGCATTTT. It encodes CASSLGQNNQPQHF.

The V and J genes are TRBV5-4 and TRBJ1-4; D is undetermined. The CDR3 runs 13 residues. The V end lost 4 bases, the J end lost 13 bases, and 17 bases lay between the germline ends. The germline gives CDR1 SGHNT, CDR2 YYREEE (reference sequence). The CDR3 here is CASSDLTGDLLFF. In DNA form, the CDR3 reads TGTGCCAGCAGCGATTTGACGGGAGATTTACTGTTTTTT.

The V and J genes are TRBV4-3 and TRBJ2-5; 7 nucleotides match TRBD2. In germline, CDR1 is LGHNA, CDR2 YSLEER. The CDR3 covers 16 residues. V gave up 4 bases and J gave up 5 bases; unmatched junction bases: 13. CDR3 bases: TGCGCCAGCAGCCCGGGGACTACCTCCGGGAGGGAGACCCAGTACTTC. Amino acids: CASSPGTTSGRETQYF.

In its sample, this clone was seen a few times. This chain links TRBV28 with TRBJ1-5; TRBD1 aligns across 7 bases. The CDR3 contains 15 residues. V shed 2 bases and J 3 bases; nucleotides not matched to a gene: 4. The germline gives CDR1 MDHEN, CDR2 SYDVKM. The CDR3 DNA reads as TGTGCCAGCAGTTTAAAGGGGGCGTACAATCAGCCCCAGCATTTT. Protein product: CASSLKGAYNQPQHF.

The CDR3: CASSQTGTHTGELFF. The CDR3 DNA reads as TGTGCCAGCAGCCAAACCGGGACACACACCGGGGAGCTGTTTTTT. The chain employs TRBV7-2 and TRBJ2-2; D possibly corresponds to TRBD1 (6 bases). The length of the CDR3 is 15 residues. Germline V gene lookup returns CDR1 SGHTA and CDR2 FQGNSA. V lost 5 bases and J 3 bases, leaving 13 bases between the germline ends. Full variable domain (outside the CDR3, taken from reference TRBV7-2 and TRBJ2-2): GAGVSQSPSNKVTEKGKDVELRCDPISGHTALYWYRQSLGQGLEFLIYFQGNSAPDKSGLPSDRFSAERTGGSVSTLTIQRTQQEDSAVYLCASSQTGTHTGELFFGEGSRLTVL.

CDR3 residues: CASSPGLFGADTQYF. CDR3 sequence (DNA): TGTGCCAGCAGCCCTGGACTTTTCGGGGCAGATACGCAGTATTTT. The J gene is TRBJ2-3, the V gene TRBV6-5, with D perhaps matching TRBD2 (5 bases). Germline-derived CDR1 and CDR2 are MNHEY and SVGAGI. The V and J ends lost 6 bases and 4 bases respectively, with 17 bases between them. The CDR3 spans 15 residues.

This clone has only a few counts. Written as DNA, the CDR3 is TGTGCCAGCAGCTTAGTTGGCTGGAATCAGCCCCAGCATTTT. As protein: CASSLVGWNQPQHF. The chain has TRBV7-8 and TRBJ1-5; the D is unclear. CDR3 length: 14 amino acids. V lost 1 base and J lost 4, with 8 bases in between. Germline V lookup: CDR1 SGHVS, CDR2 FQNEAQ.

Written as DNA, the CDR3 is TGCGCCAGCAGCCAAGGGCCAACCGGGACAGGGAACACTGAAGCTTTCTTT. Encoded protein: CASSQGPTGTGNTEAFF. The chain employs TRBV4-1 and TRBJ1-1, with TRBD1 matching over 8 bases. This CDR3 has 17 amino acids. CDR1 and CDR2 from the germline V gene are MGHRA and YSYEKL. Trimming took 1 base from V and 1 from J; bases not matched to a gene: 8.

This chain connects TRBV5-1 to TRBJ2-3; 13 nucleotides match TRBD2. This CDR3 has 16 residues. Germline V gives CDR1 SGHRS, CDR2 YFSETQ. The V gene end was trimmed by 4 bases and the J gene end by 0 bases; junction bases not matched to a gene: 2. The CDR3 DNA follows: TGCGCCAGCAGCCAGGGACTAGCGGGGAGCACAGATACGCAGTATTTT. Its translation: CASSQGLAGSTDTQYF.